This T cell receptor beta chain was retrieved from a study of cytomegalovirus exposure and HLA in healthy donors. General study findings and limits: It was reportedly the case that the classifier diagnosed cytomegalovirus status with high specificity and sensitivity. Cytomegalovirus-associated status was assigned to more than 150 TCR beta chains.

This CDR3 spans 15 amino acids. Germline V gene sequence: CDR1 MNHEY, CDR2 SVGAGI. The V gene lost 7 bases and the J gene lost 0 bases, with 15 bases spanning the gap. The PCR employed 60 Vbeta primers together with 13 Jbeta primers. The assay was immunoSEQ multiplex PCR, and TCRdb's table has in-frame clones only and misses some. In the table there are 85,000 to 120,000 clones, under 80% of which are singletons. Note on this clone: Its matching antigen is unknown.

The chain has TRBV6-5 and TRBJ2-5, with D possibly being TRBD2 (6 bases). This receptor was obtained from a woman in her 50s in good health and CMV-seropositive. The sample comprised PBMCs. The CDR3 DNA sequence: TGTGCCAGCAACTGGGGGGATGGTGACCAAGAGACCCAGTACTTC. It yields the protein CASNWGDGDQETQYF.